The sequence of this T cell receptor beta chain was determined in a study of regulatory T cells in long-lasting Graves disease. Arm-PCR of CDR3 regions with iRepertoire HTBI primers generated TCR beta libraries. Via MiXCR, TCRdb re-called the multiplex PCR reads, giving one row per CDR3 protein. Found here are approximately 400,000 distinct CDR3 sequences, 15% of them singletons; the top ten hold approximately 15%. Time point described: newly diagnosed GD, antithyroid drugs for less than 3 months. Following extraction of RNA from PBMCs, that RNA was used to make the TCR library. Germline CDR1 and CDR2: SGHRS and YFSETQ. Trimming pared 5 bases from V and 5 bases from J, leaving 14 bases between. The CDR3 is 13 amino acids. This clonotype was seen many times. The sample also formed part of further work on T cells in Graves' hyperthyroidism and ophthalmopathy. This second study notes: First-round RT-PCR of the TCR CDR3 relied on the HTBI primer set.

This TCR derives from a woman aged 25 to 39 with Graves disease. V gene TRBV5-1 combines with J gene TRBJ2-7; D remains unclear. The starting material was peripheral blood mononuclear cells (PBMCs), obtained at new diagnosis, from a patient treated with antithyroid drugs. CDR3 sequence: CASRPVVDDEQYF. The CDR3 DNA is TGCGCCAGCAGGCCCGTGGTAGACGACGAGCAGTACTTC.